The entry that follows covers one T cell receptor beta chain sequence. This sample stems from a study of blood T cell repertoires in COVID-19. Participant age was about 18 to 89 years, and participants resided in about two dozen US areas. Each participant's cohort was designated according to participant-reported clinical history. Symptom resolution, clearance, or two negative PCRs marked the recovered donors of Cohort 3. Per the original data handling: Amplifying reference gene primers gave estimates of nucleated cell counts. Only in-frame clones appear in the TCRdb table, and some are missing; sequencing was by immunoSEQ multiplex PCR. V and J calls and clone size are as listed in that table; D and trimming were resolved from the DNA. The sample has roughly 250,000 clones; around 86% are singletons. The TCR was taken from a woman between 45 and 65 years old who had recovered from COVID-19. The sample consisted of PBMCs or T cells enriched from blood (not recorded which).

The CDR3, as DNA: TGTGCCAGCACCCCTGTGGAGACCCCCGGGACAGGAAAATACGAGCAGTACTTC. Its protein product is CASTPVETPGTGKYEQYF. The rearrangement joins TRBV28 to TRBJ2-7; 8 bases match TRBD1. This CDR3 spans 18 amino acids. The germline V gene encodes CDR1 MDHEN and CDR2 SYDVKM. V shed 7 bases and J 4 bases; nucleotides not matched to a gene: 21.